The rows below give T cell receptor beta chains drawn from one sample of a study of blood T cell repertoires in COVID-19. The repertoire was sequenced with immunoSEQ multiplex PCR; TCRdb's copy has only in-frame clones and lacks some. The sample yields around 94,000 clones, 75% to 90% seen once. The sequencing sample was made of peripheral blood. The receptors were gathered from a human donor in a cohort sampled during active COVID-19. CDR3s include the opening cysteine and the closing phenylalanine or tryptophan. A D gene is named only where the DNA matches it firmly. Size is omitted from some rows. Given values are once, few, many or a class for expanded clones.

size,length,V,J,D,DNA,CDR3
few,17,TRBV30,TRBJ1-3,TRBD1,TGTGCCTGGAGTGTTCTGACTGGGACAGGGCAAGGAAACACCATATATTTT,CAWSVLTGTGQGNTIYF
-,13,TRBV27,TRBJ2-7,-,TGTGCCAGCAGGCGGGACAGCTTCTACGAGCAGTACTTC,CASRRDSFYEQYF
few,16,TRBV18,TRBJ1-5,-,TGTGCCAGCTCACCTGAAAAGCGGACGATGAATCAGCCCCAGCATTTT,CASSPEKRTMNQPQHF
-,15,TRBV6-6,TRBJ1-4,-,TGTGCCAGCAGTTACTCGGGTAGCGGGTGGGAAAAACTGTTTTTT,CASSYSGSGWEKLFF
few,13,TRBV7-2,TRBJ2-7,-,TGTGCCAGCAGCCGGGACTCCCGGCTCGAGCAGTACTTC,CASSRDSRLEQYF
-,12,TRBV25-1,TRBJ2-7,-,TGTGCCAGCAGTGAATCCGCCTACGAGCAGTACTTC,CASSESAYEQYF
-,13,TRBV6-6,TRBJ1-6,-,TGTGCCAGCAGTCCCAGCGCTAATTCACCCCTCCACTTT,CASSPSANSPLHF
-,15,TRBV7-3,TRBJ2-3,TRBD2,TGTGCCAGCAGCGAAACAAGGGGAGGGGCAGATACGCAGTATTTT,CASSETRGGADTQYF
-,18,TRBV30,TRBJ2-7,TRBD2,TGTGCCTGGAGTGACCGGGACAGGCTAGCGGGAGCGTCTGTCGAGCAGTACTTC,CAWSDRDRLAGASVEQYF
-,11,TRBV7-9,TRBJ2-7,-,TGTGCCAGCAGCTGGGACAACGAGCAGTACTTC,CASSWDNEQYF
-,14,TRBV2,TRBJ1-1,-,TGTGCCAGCAGTGTACGACAGGTGAACACTGAAGCTTTCTTT,CASSVRQVNTEAFF
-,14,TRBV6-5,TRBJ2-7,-,TGTGCCAGCAGCCCCCTGAGCGGAGGTTACGAGCAGTACTTC,CASSPLSGGYEQYF
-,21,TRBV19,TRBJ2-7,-,TGTGCCAGTAGTATAGGGATCCGATCTTCCCTCGGGACTTTCAATTCCTACGAGCAGTACTTC,CASSIGIRSSLGTFNSYEQYF
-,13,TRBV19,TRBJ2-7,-,TGTGCCAGTAGTCCCCGAGTTACCGACGAGCAGTACTTC,CASSPRVTDEQYF
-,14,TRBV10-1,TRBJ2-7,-,TGCGCCAGCAGTGAACGCAGGGGCTCCTACGAGCAGTACTTC,CASSERRGSYEQYF
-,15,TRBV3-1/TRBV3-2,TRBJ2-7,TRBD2,TGTGCCAGCAGCCAGATCGGGACTAGTCTACGCGAGCAGTACTTC,CASSQIGTSLREQYF
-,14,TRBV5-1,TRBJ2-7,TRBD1,TGCGCCAGCAGCTTAGGACAGGGGGTCTACGAGCAGTACTTC,CASSLGQGVYEQYF
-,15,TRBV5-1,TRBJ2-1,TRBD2,TGCGCCAGCAGCGCAGCTAGCGGGAGCCCCCATGAGCAGTTCTTC,CASSAASGSPHEQFF
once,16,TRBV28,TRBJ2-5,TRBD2,TGTGCCAGCAGTGACCTGACTAGCGGGCCCCAAGAGACCCAGTACTTC,CASSDLTSGPQETQYF
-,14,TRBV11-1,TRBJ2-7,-,TGTGCCAGCAGCCCTGGCTGGCAGATCTACGAGCAGTACTTC,CASSPGWQIYEQYF
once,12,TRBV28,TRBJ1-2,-,TGTGCCAGCAGTGTCGTCGGCTATGGCTACACCTTC,CASSVVGYGYTF
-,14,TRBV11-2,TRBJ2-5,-,TGTGCCAGCAGCTTATCGACAGGTTTGAAGACCCAGTACTTC,CASSLSTGLKTQYF
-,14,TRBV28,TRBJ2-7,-,TGTGCCAGCAGTCCTCGGGGAGGAGCACGAGAGCAGTACTTC,CASSPRGGAREQYF
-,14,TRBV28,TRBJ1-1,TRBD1,TGTGCCAGCAGCTCAGGGGGCCCGAACACTGAAGCTTTCTTT,CASSSGGPNTEAFF
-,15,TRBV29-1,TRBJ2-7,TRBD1,TGCAGCGTCATCAAACCGGGACAGGGCTTTCTCGAGCAGTACTTC,CSVIKPGQGFLEQYF
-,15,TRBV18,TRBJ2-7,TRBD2,TGTGCCAGCCGGACTAGCGGGAGGAGCTCCTACGAGCAGTACTTC,CASRTSGRSSYEQYF
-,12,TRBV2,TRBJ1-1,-,TGTGCCAGCCAAACAGGGAACACTGAAGCTTTCTTT,CASQTGNTEAFF
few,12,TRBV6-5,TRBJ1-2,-,TGTGCCAGCTCGAAGGTCGGGTATGGCTACACCTTC,CASSKVGYGYTF
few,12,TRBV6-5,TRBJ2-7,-,TGTGCCAGCAGGGCCCGCTTCTACGAGCAGTACTTC,CASRARFYEQYF
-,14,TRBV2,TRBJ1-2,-,TGTGCCAGCAGTGATGGGAGGTTTAACTATGGCTACACCTTC,CASSDGRFNYGYTF
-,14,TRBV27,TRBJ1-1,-,TGTGCCAGCAGTCCTTGGGGCCGACAACATGAAGCTTTCTTT,CASSPWGRQHEAFF
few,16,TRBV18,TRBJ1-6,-,TGTGCCAGCTCCCTCAACCTCCAGGGAAATAATTCACCCCTCCACTTT,CASSLNLQGNNSPLHF
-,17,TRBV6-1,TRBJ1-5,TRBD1,TGTGCCAGCAGTGAACTCGGGACAGGGGTCATCAATCAGCCCCAGCATTTT,CASSELGTGVINQPQHF
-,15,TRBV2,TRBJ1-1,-,TGTGCCAGCACCCTTAGCGGGGGGGAAATCACTGAAGCTTTCTTT,CASTLSGGEITEAFF
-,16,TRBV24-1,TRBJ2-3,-,TGTGCCACCAGTGATTGGATAGGGGCTAGCACAGATACGCAGTATTTT,CATSDWIGASTDTQYF
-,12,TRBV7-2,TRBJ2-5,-,TGTGCCAGCAGCCCCCCGTCGGAGACCCAGTACTTC,CASSPPSETQYF
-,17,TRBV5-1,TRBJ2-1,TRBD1,TGCGCCAGCAGCGAGGACAGGGCTCCGAGCTCCTACAATGAGCAGTTCTTC,CASSEDRAPSSYNEQFF
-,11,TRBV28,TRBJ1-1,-,TGTGCCAGCGGGCTCAAACTTGAAGCTTTCTTT,CASGLKLEAFF
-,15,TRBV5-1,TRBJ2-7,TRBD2,TGCGCCAGCAGCGCGACAGCGGGAGCAGTCAACGAGCAGTACTTC,CASSATAGAVNEQYF
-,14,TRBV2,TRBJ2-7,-,TGTGCCAGCAGTGAGGACGGGAGCTCCTACGAGCAGTACTTC,CASSEDGSSYEQYF